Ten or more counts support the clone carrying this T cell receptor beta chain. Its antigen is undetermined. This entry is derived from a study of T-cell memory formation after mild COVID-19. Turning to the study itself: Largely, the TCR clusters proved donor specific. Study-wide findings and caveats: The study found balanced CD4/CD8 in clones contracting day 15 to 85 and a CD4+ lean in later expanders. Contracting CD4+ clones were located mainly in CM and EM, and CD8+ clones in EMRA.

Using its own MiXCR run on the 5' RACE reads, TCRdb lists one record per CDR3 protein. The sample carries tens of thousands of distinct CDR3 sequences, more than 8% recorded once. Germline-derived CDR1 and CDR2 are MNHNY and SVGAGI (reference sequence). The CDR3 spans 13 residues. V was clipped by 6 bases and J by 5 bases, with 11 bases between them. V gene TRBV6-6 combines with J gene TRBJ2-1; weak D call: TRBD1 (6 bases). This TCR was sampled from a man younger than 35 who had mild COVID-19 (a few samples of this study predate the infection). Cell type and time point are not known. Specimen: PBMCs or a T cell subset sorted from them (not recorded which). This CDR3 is CASSGTPHNEQFF. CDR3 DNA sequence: TGTGCCAGCAGCGGGACACCCCACAATGAGCAGTTCTTC.